What follows is one T cell receptor beta chain and its context. These data are taken from a study of T cells and Merkel cell carcinoma outcomes. Method: immunoSEQ multiplex PCR; TCRdb's copy keeps in-frame clones and lacks some. The sample holds around 8,900 clones, under 90% seen once. With 2 bases clipped from V and 3 bases from J, the junction kept 1 base outside the gene matches. Germline-derived CDR1 and CDR2 are MNHEY and SVGAGI. The CDR3 covers 13 residues. The sequenced sample was tumor tissue from Merkel cell carcinoma. This TCR came from a human donor with Merkel cell carcinoma. The chain combines TRBV6-5 with TRBJ2-7; TRBD1 aligns across 7 bases. CDR3: CASSYHRGYEQYF. CDR3 nucleotides: TGTGCCAGCAGTTACCACAGGGGCTACGAGCAGTACTTC.